The 16 T cell receptor beta chains listed next were all sequenced from one sample in a study of a mutant IDH1 vaccine in newly diagnosed glioma. Sequenced by immunoSEQ multiplex PCR; TCRdb stores in-frame clones only, minus some. The table records about 130,000 clones, about four fifths of them present only once. Their specific antigens are unknown. The time point here: week 11, during vaccination. A 20-mer mutant IDH1 peptide at 300 ug was injected subcutaneously with topical imiquimod. The specimen comprised PBMCs, sampled from a glioma patient whose treatment included an IDH1 peptide vaccine. These receptors came from a man aged 35 to 55 with glioma.

This chain uses TRBV6-6 with TRBJ2-1; TRBD1 agrees at 8 bases. Germline loops: CDR1 MNHNY, CDR2 SVGAGI (reference sequence). The CDR3 totals 16 residues. V trimming: 0 bases; J trimming: 2 bases; junction bases outside the gene matches: 3. CDR3 nucleotide sequence: TGTGCCAGCAGTTACTCTATGGGACAGGCCTACAATGAGCAGTTCTTC. It yields the protein CASSYSMGQAYNEQFF.

V and J are TRBV2 and TRBJ1-1; 7 bases align to TRBD1. The CDR3 is 14 amino acids. From germline, CDR1 is SNHLY and CDR2 FYNNEI. J gave up 3 bases and V 1 base, and 2 bases lay outside the gene matches. CDR3 protein: CASSEGQGYTEAFF. Here the CDR3 DNA reads TGTGCCAGCAGTGAAGGACAGGGATACACTGAAGCTTTCTTT.

V usage is TRBV12-5 and J usage is TRBJ2-1; 8 bases match TRBD2. This CDR3 region has 16 residues. Germline lookup yields CDR1 LGHNT and CDR2 FRNRAP. The trim removed 2 bases at V and 0 bases at J, leaving 3 bases unmatched. The CDR3 sequence: CASGLRGGSSYNEQFF. The CDR3 coding sequence is TGTGCTAGTGGTTTGCGGGGGGGGAGCTCCTACAATGAGCAGTTCTTC.

This chain joins TRBV19 and TRBJ2-6; 15 positions agree with TRBD2. The CDR3 runs to 22 residues. With V trimmed by 2 bases and J by 0 bases, 11 bases remained unmatched. Germline CDR1 LNHDA, CDR2 SQIVND (reference sequence). The CDR3, as DNA: TGTGCCAGTAGTATACCTCCGGGACTAGCGGGGGGTTCCCTCTCTGGGGCCAACGTCCTGACTTTC. Translated: CASSIPPGLAGGSLSGANVLTF.

J is TRBJ2-7 and V is TRBV4-3, with 11 bases that match TRBD1. Germline assignment: CDR1 LGHNA and CDR2 YSLEER. V lost 4 bases and J lost 1; bases outside the gene matches: 3. The CDR3 extends over 15 amino acids. In DNA form, the CDR3 reads TGCGCCAGCAGCCGGGACAGGGGGGCTTCCTACGAGCAGTACTTC. Translation gives CASSRDRGASYEQYF.

The chain is built from TRBV19 and TRBJ2-7, with 9 positions matching TRBD1. V lost 6 bases and J lost 5; bases outside the gene matches: 5. Germline-derived CDR1 and CDR2 are LNHDA and SQIVND (reference sequence). The length of the CDR3 is 13 residues. Here the CDR3 reads CASSTGGGNEQYF. The CDR3 DNA follows: TGTGCCAGTAGCACAGGGGGCGGGAACGAGCAGTACTTC. Using reference TRBV19 and TRBJ2-7 for the parts outside the CDR3, the full variable domain is DGGITQSPKYLFRKEGQNVTLSCEQNLNHDAMYWYRQDPGQGLRLIYYSQIVNDFQKGDIAEGYSVSREKKESFPLTVTSAQKNPTAFYLCASSTGGGNEQYFGPGTRLTVT.

The rearrangement joins TRBV15 to TRBJ1-4; 8 bases agree with TRBD1. The V and J ends lost 5 bases and 10 bases, in that order; junction bases with no gene match: 15. The V gene's germline CDR1 is LNHNV and CDR2 YYDKDF (reference sequence). This CDR3 contains 16 residues. The CDR3 DNA sequence: TGTGCCACCAGCGCCGACGCCAGGGGGCAGGACGGAAAACTGTTTTTT. Its translation: CATSADARGQDGKLFF.

The chain employs TRBV7-2 and TRBJ2-1; 11 bases agree with TRBD2. The trim removed 5 bases at V and 12 bases at J, leaving 9 bases unmatched. The CDR3 sequence is 14 residues long. The germline gives CDR1 SGHTA, CDR2 FQGNSA. This chain's CDR3 is CASSGVAGGNRQFF. The CDR3 nucleotides are TGTGCCAGCAGCGGGGTAGCGGGAGGGAATAGGCAGTTCTTC.

This chain joins TRBV10-3 and TRBJ1-1; D gene unclear. This CDR3 comprises 11 residues. Trimming stripped 3 bases from V and 9 bases from J, with 8 bases between. Germline V lookup: CDR1 ENHRY, CDR2 SYGVKD. The CDR3 sequence: CAISDSSKAFF. CDR3 in DNA: TGTGCCATCAGTGACTCTTCGAAAGCTTTCTTT.

This clone has at least ten counts. V gene TRBV19 combines with J gene TRBJ1-1; TRBD1 might be the D (5 bases). The germline V gene has CDR1 LNHDA and CDR2 SQIVND (reference sequence). V lost 4 bases and J lost 11, with 20 bases in between. The CDR3 is 14 residues long. This CDR3 is CASSKGGTARGAFF. The CDR3 DNA is TGTGCCAGTAGTAAGGGAGGGACCGCTAGAGGGGCTTTCTTT.

This chain uses TRBV7-9 with TRBJ2-7; 9 bases fit TRBD1. The CDR3 is 15 amino acids. Germline values: CDR1 SEHNR, CDR2 FQNEAQ (reference sequence). After removal of 0 bases from V and 1 base from J, the junction contained 1 base not matched to a gene. In DNA form, the CDR3 reads TGTGCCAGCAGCTTAGCCGGGACAGGGTCCTACGAGCAGTACTTC. Translated, it gives CASSLAGTGSYEQYF. The whole variable domain, remainder taken from reference TRBV7-9 and TRBJ2-7, is DTGVSQNPRHKITKRGQNVTFRCDPISEHNRLYWYRQTLGQGPEFLTYFQNEAQLEKSRLLSDRFSAERPKGSFSTLEIQRTEQGDSAMYLCASSLAGTGSYEQYFGPGTRLTVT.

This rearrangement joins TRBV18 to TRBJ1-1; the match to TRBD1 covers 7 bases. Per germline, CDR1 KGHSH and CDR2 LQKENI. The CDR3 is 14 amino acids. J gave up 1 base and V 1 base, and 0 bases lay outside the gene matches. The CDR3, as DNA: TGTGCCAGCTCACCACAGGGGGCGAACACTGAAGCTTTCTTT. This translates into CASSPQGANTEAFF.

J is TRBJ1-4 and V is TRBV7-2, with 7 bases matching TRBD1. This CDR3 has 14 amino acids. Germline lookup yields CDR1 SGHTA and CDR2 FQGNSA. The J segment lost 3 bases and the V segment lost 4 bases, leaving 2 bases of the junction unmatched. CDR3 sequence reads: CASSWDSPNEKLFF. The DNA of the CDR3 is TGTGCCAGCAGCTGGGACAGCCCTAATGAAAAACTGTTTTTT.

The rearrangement joins TRBV28 to TRBJ2-7, with 7 bases identical to TRBD2. The CDR3 has 15 residues. Germline lookup yields CDR1 MDHEN and CDR2 SYDVKM. Losses at the gene ends were 5 bases for V and 7 bases for J; bases not matched to a gene: 14. The CDR3 here is CASSPLPGTMGEQYF. The CDR3 nucleotides are TGTGCCAGCAGTCCCCTACCCGGGACTATGGGGGAGCAGTACTTC.

CDR3 in DNA: TGCGCCAGCAGTTTGTCCGGGACAGGGGCTGGAAACACCATATATTTT. It specifies CASSLSGTGAGNTIYF. The V call is TRBV5-1, the J call TRBJ1-3, with TRBD1 identical over 10 bases. Germline trimming cut 5 bases from V and 2 bases from J; bases unmatched to any gene: 7. Germline CDR1 is SGHRS and CDR2 is YFSETQ. The CDR3 spans 16 residues.

The rearrangement uses TRBV4-3 and TRBJ2-5, with 9 bases identical to TRBD1. The CDR3 loop spans 16 amino acids. Germline loops: CDR1 LGHNA, CDR2 YSLEER. J was trimmed by 4 bases and V by 2 bases; bases with no gene match: 8. The CDR3 spells CASSQQGQGRGETQYF. The CDR3 DNA is TGCGCCAGCAGCCAACAGGGACAGGGCAGGGGAGAGACCCAGTACTTC.